This T cell receptor (beta chain) was sequenced during a study of lymphopenia after photon versus proton radiotherapy. Study outcomes and limitations: Survival link was tested only in deceased patients; proton benefit remains a possibility. Under photons, naive T cells and diversity fell while effector/memory populations rose.

Here immunoSEQ multiplex PCR was the method, and the copy in TCRdb shows in-frame clones only, minus some. The sample yields approximately 91,000 clones, about 86% seen once. Regarding this clone: What it recognizes is unknown.

The CDR3 has 11 residues. CDR1 MNHNY and CDR2 SVGAGI come from the germline V gene (reference sequence). V was trimmed by 2 bases and J by 6 bases, leaving 1 base between them. Material: peripheral blood, obtained from a patient treated with proton-based radiotherapy. This sequence joins TRBV6-6 and TRBJ2-2; D remains ambiguous. The receptor's source is a man aged 55 to 70 with pancreatic cancer. CDR3 DNA: TGTGCCAGCAGTTACGCCGGGGAGCTGTTTTTT. Its translation is CASSYAGELFF.